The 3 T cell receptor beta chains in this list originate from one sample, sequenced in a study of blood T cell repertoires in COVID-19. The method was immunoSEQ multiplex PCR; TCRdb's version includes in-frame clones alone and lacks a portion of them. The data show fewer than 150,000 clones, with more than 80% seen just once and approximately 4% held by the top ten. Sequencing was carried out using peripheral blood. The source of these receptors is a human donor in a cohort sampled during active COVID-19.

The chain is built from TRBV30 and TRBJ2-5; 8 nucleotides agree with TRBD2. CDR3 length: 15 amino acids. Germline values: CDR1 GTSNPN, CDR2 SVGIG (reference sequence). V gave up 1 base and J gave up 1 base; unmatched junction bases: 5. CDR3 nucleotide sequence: TGTGCCTGGAGTGCGTCAGCGGGGGCCCAAGAGACCCAGTACTTC. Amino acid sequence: CAWSASAGAQETQYF.

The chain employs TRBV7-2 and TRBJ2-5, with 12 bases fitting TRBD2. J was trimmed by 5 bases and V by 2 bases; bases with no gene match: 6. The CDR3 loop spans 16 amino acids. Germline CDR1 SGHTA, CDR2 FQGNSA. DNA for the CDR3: TGTGCCAGCAGCTTATCAACTAGCGGGAGGTCGGAGACCCAGTACTTC. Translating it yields CASSLSTSGRSETQYF.

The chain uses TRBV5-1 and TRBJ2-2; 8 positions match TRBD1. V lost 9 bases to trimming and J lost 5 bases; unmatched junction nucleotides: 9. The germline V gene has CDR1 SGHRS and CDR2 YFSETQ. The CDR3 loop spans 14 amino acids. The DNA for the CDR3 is TGCGCCACCGCGCGAGGACAGGGTACCGGGGAGCTGTTTTTT. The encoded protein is CATARGQGTGELFF.